Listed below are T cell receptor beta chains from one sample, sequenced in a study of OX40 agonist ivuxolimab in advanced cancers. Clones were read by immunoSEQ multiplex PCR, and TCRdb kept only the in-frame ones, dropping some. Of around 20,000 clones listed, roughly 90% are singletons. The material sequenced was CD4+ or CD8+ T cells sorted from blood, taken in a trial of the OX40 agonist ivuxolimab. The receptors were sampled from an adult with an advanced solid tumor such as melanoma, head and neck, liver or kidney cancer. Each CDR3 is given with its conserved first and last residue. The D gene is left open where the match is weak. Clone size is shown for a subset of rows, as once, few, many or a class of expanded clone.

TRBD2	.	TRBV9	TRBJ2-1	TGTGCCAGCAGCGTAACACTAGCGGCCTACAATGAGCAGTTCTTC	CASSVTLAAYNEQFF
.	once	TRBV5-5	TRBJ1-3	TGTGCCAGCAGCCCCTGGGCGGATGGGGGAAACACCATATATTTT	CASSPWADGGNTIYF
TRBD2	.	TRBV5-4	TRBJ2-7	TGTGCCAGCAGCTTTTTGTTCCTAGCGGGGGGTTTGAACGAGCAGTACTTC	CASSFLFLAGGLNEQYF
TRBD1	.	TRBV5-1	TRBJ2-3	TGCGCCAGCAGCTCGGGACAGCGCTCGACCACAGATACGCAGTATTTT	CASSSGQRSTTDTQYF
TRBD1	once	TRBV19	TRBJ1-4	TGTGCCACCTCGGAGACAGGGCTTGGCGAAAAACTGTTTTTT	CATSETGLGEKLFF
TRBD2	once	TRBV27	TRBJ2-7	TGTGCCAGCAGTAGGCCTAGCGGGATCAACGAGCAGTACTTC	CASSRPSGINEQYF
TRBD2	few	TRBV4-3	TRBJ2-1	TGCGCCAGCAGCCAAGATTGGCTAGCGGGGAGTAATGAGCAGTTCTTC	CASSQDWLAGSNEQFF
TRBD1	.	TRBV2	TRBJ1-3	TGTGCCAGCAGACAGGGGACTGGAAACACCATATATTTT	CASRQGTGNTIYF
TRBD1	.	TRBV7-9	TRBJ1-6	TGTGCCAGCTCCAACACGTTCGACAGGGGAGGCTCCTATAATTCACCCCTCCACTTT	CASSNTFDRGGSYNSPLHF
.	.	TRBV10-3	TRBJ2-3	TGTGCCATCAGTGAGTTTGGTAGCGGCACAGATACGCAGTATTTT	CAISEFGSGTDTQYF
.	once	TRBV11-2	TRBJ1-2	TGTGCCAGCAGCTTACCATGGAACTATGGCTACACCTTC	CASSLPWNYGYTF
TRBD2	.	TRBV4-1	TRBJ2-1	TGCGCCAGCAGCCAGCGGGGGAGCTCCTACAATGAGCAGTTCTTC	CASSQRGSSYNEQFF
.	.	TRBV4-1	TRBJ2-2	TGCGCCAGCACCAACACAGGGGCGGGGGCGAACACCGGGGAGCTGTTTTTT	CASTNTGAGANTGELFF
.	.	TRBV28	TRBJ1-4	TGTGCCAGCAGTTTAACGAGGAATGAAAAACTGTTTTTT	CASSLTRNEKLFF
.	.	TRBV30	TRBJ2-5	TGTGCCTGGACCCCTCCGGGGTGGGAGACCCAGTACTTC	CAWTPPGWETQYF
TRBD1	.	TRBV18	TRBJ2-6	TGTGCCAGCTCAAGACAGGGCACCCCCTCGTCAGGGGCCAACGTCCTGACTTTC	CASSRQGTPSSGANVLTF
TRBD2	few	TRBV5-1	TRBJ2-2	TGCGCCAGCAGCTTGACGACTAGCAGACACACCGGGGAGCTGTTTTTT	CASSLTTSRHTGELFF
.	.	TRBV7-2	TRBJ2-1	TGTGCCAGCAGCTTAGCGGAGGGAAGTTCCTACAATGAGCAGTTCTTC	CASSLAEGSSYNEQFF
.	.	TRBV11-2	TRBJ1-2	TGTGCCAGCAGCATACAGGTCTCCTATGGCTACACCTTC	CASSIQVSYGYTF
.	.	TRBV5-4	TRBJ2-7	TGTGCCAGCAGCCCGGGGACCGCAAGGGTAGACGAGCAGTACTTC	CASSPGTARVDEQYF
.	.	TRBV28	TRBJ2-7	TGTGCCAGCAGTCTAGACCACGGGGGCTCCTACGAGCAGTACTTC	CASSLDHGGSYEQYF
.	medium-sized	TRBV19	TRBJ2-7	TGTGCCCACCGGGTTCAACCGCACTACGAGCAGTACTTC	CAHRVQPHYEQYF
TRBD2	.	TRBV30	TRBJ2-5	TGTGCCTGGAAGGGTCTAACTAGCGGGAGCAAAGAGACCCAGTACTTC	CAWKGLTSGSKETQYF
TRBD2	.	TRBV5-4	TRBJ2-3	TGTGCCAGCAGCTTTAGCGGGCCACGGGCGGCGCAGTATTTT	CASSFSGPRAAQYF
.	.	TRBV27	TRBJ2-1	TGTGCCAGCAAGGGGTTTGGGGGGACGTATTTTTACAATGAGCAGTTCTTC	CASKGFGGTYFYNEQFF
.	.	TRBV29-1	TRBJ1-2	TGCAGCGTCGAGGGGCAGACTAACTATGGCTACACCTTC	CSVEGQTNYGYTF
TRBD1	.	TRBV4-1	TRBJ1-2	TGCGCCAGCAGCCAAGATGGACAGGGGAGCTATGGCTACACCTTC	CASSQDGQGSYGYTF
TRBD2	.	TRBV5-1	TRBJ2-1	TGCGCCAGCAGCTTGCGTGGGGGACTAGCGGGAGGGCCGAGGAATGAGCAGTTCTTC	CASSLRGGLAGGPRNEQFF
TRBD1	.	TRBV4-1	TRBJ2-3	TGCGCCAGCAGAAGTATTTCCGGGACAGGGAGGACAGATACGCAGTATTTT	CASRSISGTGRTDTQYF
.	.	TRBV7-2	TRBJ2-2	TGTGCCAGCAGCGCCTGGGAGGCCGGGGAGCTGTTTTTT	CASSAWEAGELFF
TRBD2	once	TRBV18	TRBJ2-1	TGTGCCAGCTCACCTCTGGCGGGGGGTTACGATGAGCAGTTCTTC	CASSPLAGGYDEQFF
TRBD1	once	TRBV19	TRBJ2-7	TGTGCCAGTAGTATTGGGACAGACTCCTACGAGCAGTACTTC	CASSIGTDSYEQYF
.	.	TRBV18	TRBJ1-1	TGTGCCAGCTCACCATCAACGTCGCGGATGCCTATGAACACTGAAGCTTTCTTT	CASSPSTSRMPMNTEAFF
.	.	TRBV5-8	TRBJ2-7	TGTGCCAGCAGCTTGGCAATCTACGAGCAGTACTTC	CASSLAIYEQYF
.	.	TRBV19	TRBJ1-3	TGTGCCAGTAGTATATTCGGCGGCGCTTCCTCTGGAAACACCATATATTTT	CASSIFGGASSGNTIYF